This T cell receptor (beta chain) was sequenced in a study of blood T cell repertoires in COVID-19. As for the study in general: Donors in the United States, Italy and Spain gave samples during acute or convalescent COVID-19.

Original processing notes: Estimates of nucleated cell counts were drawn from the amplification of reference gene primers. This table comes from immunoSEQ multiplex PCR, and its TCRdb copy is limited to in-frame clones, with some not included. V and J calls and clone size come straight from that table; D and trimming were deduced from the DNA. The repertoire consists of 200,000 to 300,000 clones, with 88% occurring once and the leading ten covering 6.3%. This clone was detected only once. Patients at the Seattle site were enrolled during active infection and followed longitudinally. Sequencing was carried out using peripheral blood. The sequence was obtained from a woman under 40 with COVID-19, enrolled during active disease.

CDR3 DNA: TGTGCCAGCAGCTTCGGTCAGGGGGGCCTCTATGGCTACACCTTC. As protein: CASSFGQGGLYGYTF. The chain uses TRBV9 and TRBJ1-2, with 7 bases identical to TRBD1. Per the germline V gene, CDR1 is SGDLS and CDR2 is YYNGEE. The CDR3 spans 15 residues. Losses at the gene ends were 4 bases for V and 4 bases for J; bases not matched to a gene: 10.